Below are 15 T cell receptor beta chains sequenced from a single sample in a study of Ad26.COV2.S vaccination and SARS-CoV-2 variants. Treatment defined: roughly 20 received Ad26.COV2.S at low or high dose, single or two shots; 5 received placebo; per-sample allocation not given. The study sampled participants on day 63 after the first vaccine or placebo injection. Data came from immunoSEQ multiplex PCR; TCRdb stores just in-frame clones and leaves some out. The profile shows about 350,000 clones, approximately 81% of them singletons. The sample consisted of peripheral blood, taken in a trial of Ad26.COV2.S vaccine versus placebo. All receptors come from a person between 18 and 65 years old who received the Ad26.COV2.S COVID-19 vaccine or a placebo.

CDR3 DNA: TGCAGCGTTGACACGGGGGCCTACGAGCAGTACTTC. Protein product: CSVDTGAYEQYF. The chain recombines TRBV29-1 with TRBJ2-7; weak D call: TRBD2 (6 bases). Trimming cost V 3 bases and J 2 bases, with 8 bases left between them. Per the germline V gene, CDR1 is SQVTM and CDR2 is ANQGSEA. The CDR3 is made up of 12 amino acids.

The V gene is TRBV9, the J gene TRBJ2-3, with no clear D. Per the germline V gene, CDR1 is SGDLS and CDR2 is YYNGEE. Trimming took off 0 bases at V and 2 bases at J, with 13 bases between the two ends. This CDR3 spans 16 amino acids. The chain's CDR3 is CASSVEVAVSTDTQYF. The CDR3 nucleotides are TGTGCCAGCAGCGTAGAGGTAGCCGTTTCCACAGATACGCAGTATTTT.

The chain links TRBV5-4 to TRBJ1-1; D is undetermined. The CDR3 sequence is 16 residues long. V lost 0 bases and J 5 bases, leaving 17 bases between the germline ends. Germline V lookup: CDR1 SGHNT, CDR2 YYREEE (reference sequence). The CDR3: CASSLVSLRGRTEAFF. The CDR3, as DNA: TGTGCCAGCAGCTTGGTATCGCTGAGAGGCCGAACTGAAGCTTTCTTT. Based on the CDR3 plus reference TRBV5-4 and TRBJ1-1, the full variable domain is ETGVTQSPTHLIKTRGQQVTLRCSSQSGHNTVSWYQQALGQGPQFIFQYYREEENGRGNFPPRFSGLQFPNYSSELNVNALELDDSALYLCASSLVSLRGRTEAFFGQGTRLTVV.

This sequence joins TRBV27 and TRBJ2-7, with 11 bases that match TRBD2. Germline V gene lookup returns CDR1 MNHEY and CDR2 SMNVEV (reference sequence). The CDR3 covers 17 residues. The junction had 13 bases not matched to a gene; V was cut back by 5 bases and J by 4 bases. CDR3 loop: CASSPYGLAGGEYEQYF. In DNA, the CDR3 is TGTGCCAGCAGTCCTTACGGGCTAGCGGGGGGAGAATACGAGCAGTACTTC.

The chain combines TRBV5-1 with TRBJ1-5; D call uncertain. CDR1 SGHRS and CDR2 YFSETQ come from the germline V gene. Trimming shortened V by 0 bases and J by 7 bases, and 11 bases separated the two germline ends. The CDR3 runs 14 residues. DNA of the CDR3: TGCGCCAGCAGCTTGGATGGGGTAGGACAGCCCCAGCATTTT. Amino acid sequence: CASSLDGVGQPQHF.

With regard to this clone: Other DNA sequences of this sample code for an identical CDR3. The genes are TRBV10-3 and TRBJ1-1; 7 positions match TRBD1. The germline CDR1 and CDR2 sequences are ENHRY and SYGVKD. The CDR3 is 13 residues long. Trimming removed 6 bases from V and 1 base from J; junction bases left unmatched: 2. The CDR3 sequence is CAIRSGGNTEAFF. CDR3 nucleotide sequence: TGTGCCATCAGGTCAGGGGGGAACACTGAAGCTTTCTTT.

V and J are TRBV5-1 and TRBJ2-7, with 14 bases fitting TRBD2. CDR3 length equals 15 residues. Germline V gene sequence: CDR1 SGHRS, CDR2 YFSETQ. The V gene end was trimmed by 4 bases and the J gene end by 4 bases; junction bases not matched to a gene: 4. The CDR3: CASSPGLAGGYEQYF. CDR3 coding DNA: TGCGCCAGCAGCCCCGGACTAGCGGGAGGATACGAGCAGTACTTC.

V and J are TRBV27 and TRBJ1-2, with 8 bases aligning to TRBD1. The CDR3 runs 14 residues. Germline V gene data show CDR1 as MNHEY and CDR2 as SMNVEV (reference sequence). V was pared by 1 base and J by 8 bases, with 6 bases of the junction left unmatched. In nucleotides, the CDR3 is TGTGCCAGCAGTTTATTTCAGGGGGCAAAGGGCTACACCTTC. Translation gives CASSLFQGAKGYTF.

This chain connects TRBV11-3 to TRBJ2-1; 11 bases fit TRBD2. The CDR3 is 15 residues long. Germline lookup yields CDR1 SGHNT and CDR2 YENEEA. V was clipped by 2 bases and J by 7 bases; unmatched bases: 4. The CDR3, as DNA: TGTGCCAGCAGCTTAAGACTAGCGGGAAGAAATGAGCAGTTCTTC. Its protein product is CASSLRLAGRNEQFF.

The chain uses TRBV7-8 and TRBJ2-1, with 8 nucleotides matching TRBD1. This CDR3 spans 19 amino acids. From germline, CDR1 is SGHVS and CDR2 FQNEAQ. Unmatched junction bases numbered 12, after V lost 1 base and J lost 1 base. CDR3 residues: CASSLDGFPGQESYNEQFF. CDR3 nucleotides: TGTGCCAGCAGCTTAGATGGATTCCCGGGACAGGAGTCCTACAATGAGCAGTTCTTC.

This clone was counted a single time. This sequence joins TRBV18 and TRBJ2-3; 8 bases line up with TRBD2. The CDR3 covers 16 residues. From germline, CDR1 is KGHSH and CDR2 LQKENI. V lost 3 bases and J lost 5; bases outside the gene matches: 10. This chain's CDR3 is CASSPLPGGPGDTQYF. DNA of the CDR3: TGTGCCAGCTCACCTCTACCGGGGGGGCCGGGAGATACGCAGTATTTT.

In its sample, this clone was seen a few times. This chain joins TRBV2 and TRBJ1-3, with a weak D call TRBD1 (5 bases). Germline values: CDR1 SNHLY, CDR2 FYNNEI. The V and J ends lost 6 bases and 0 bases respectively, with 9 bases between them. This CDR3 spans 14 amino acids. The CDR3 protein is CASRPGASGNTIYF. CDR3 nucleotides: TGTGCCAGCAGACCCGGGGCCTCTGGAAACACCATATATTTT. Based on the CDR3 plus reference TRBV2 and TRBJ1-3, the full variable domain is EPEVTQTPSHQVTQMGQEVILRCVPISNHLYFYWYRQILGQKVEFLVSFYNNEISEKSEIFDDQFSVERPDGSNFTLKIRSTKLEDSAMYFCASRPGASGNTIYFGEGSWLTVV.

The chain carries TRBV7-9 and TRBJ1-4, with D possibly TRBD1 on 5 matching bases. V gave up 6 bases and J gave up 5 bases, with 10 bases separating them. The CDR3 is 13 amino acids. CDR1 and CDR2 from the germline V gene are SEHNR and FQNEAQ (reference sequence). The CDR3 sequence is CASSPGRNEKLFF. CDR3 in DNA: TGTGCCAGCAGTCCGGGACGGAATGAAAAACTGTTTTTT.

The chain employs TRBV7-2 and TRBJ2-1, with 9 bases that match TRBD2. The V gene's germline CDR1 is SGHTA and CDR2 FQGNSA. V was clipped by 5 bases and J by 8 bases; unmatched bases: 7. The CDR3 has 14 amino acids. CDR3 sequence (DNA): TGTGCCAGCAGCCCCCCGGGACTAGCTTATGAGCAGTTCTTC. Encoded protein: CASSPPGLAYEQFF.

V and J are TRBV7-9 and TRBJ2-3; 13 positions match TRBD2. Germline loops: CDR1 SEHNR, CDR2 FQNEAQ (reference sequence). The J segment lost 7 bases and the V segment lost 4 bases, leaving 5 bases of the junction unmatched. This CDR3 contains 15 residues. CDR3 nucleotide sequence: TGTGCCAGCAGCTCGGGACTAGCGGGGACCAATACGCAGTATTTT. This encodes CASSSGLAGTNTQYF.